This T cell receptor beta chain stems from a study of cytomegalovirus exposure and HLA in healthy donors. Study at large: Counted in an early data release were about 85 million unique TCRs from HLA-typed donors.

Notes on the study in general: Despite most TCR sequences being rare, some public TCRs occurred in many donors.

In the case of this clone: The antigen is not known.

Per the germline V gene, CDR1 is MGHRA and CDR2 is YSYEKL. V lost 1 base and J 5 bases, leaving 16 bases between the germline ends. The CDR3 sequence is 16 residues long. The PCR employed 60 Vbeta primers together with 13 Jbeta primers. This table comes from immunoSEQ multiplex PCR, and its TCRdb copy is limited to in-frame clones, with some not included. Among around 200,000 clones listed, less than 80% were seen once. The gene calls are TRBV4-1 and TRBJ2-3, with D possibly matching TRBD2 (6 bases). This TCR was sampled from a girl aged 2-10 years in good health and CMV-seronegative. Input material: PBMCs. CDR3 sequence reads: CASSQVGVGGKDTQYF. The CDR3 DNA sequence: TGCGCCAGCAGCCAAGTGGGGGTCGGGGGAAAAGATACGCAGTATTTT.